The rows below give T cell receptor beta chains drawn from one sample of a study of human T cells and chemical hapten exposure. A single record per CDR3 protein comes from TCRdb applying MiXCR to the RACE reads. The sample includes approximately 110,000 distinct CDR3 sequences, 30% to 35% of them seen just once. The sequenced sample was whole blood, obtained in connection with sensitization to the hapten diphenylcyclopropenone (DPC). The receptors come from a middle-aged man with alopecia areata. Some clones in this sample may be carry-over from other donors' samples. The CDR3 runs from the conserved cysteine through the conserved F or W. D genes are given only for firm matches. The size field is filled for only some rows; it gives once, few, many or a size class.

size,V,J,D,CDR3,DNA
.,TRBV28,TRBJ2-3,TRBD2,CASSTRKGVTSGRAFTDTQYF,TGTGCCAGCAGTACGAGAAAGGGGGTCACTAGCGGGAGGGCCTTCACAGATACGCAGTATTTT
.,TRBV7-9,TRBJ1-5,TRBD1,CASAFQGGQPQHF,TGTGCCAGCGCTTTCCAGGGGGGACAGCCCCAGCATTTT
.,TRBV28,TRBJ1-5,TRBD1,CASSPPRDRDQPQHF,TGTGCCAGCAGTCCTCCACGGGACAGGGATCAGCCCCAGCATTTT
.,TRBV29-1,TRBJ1-1,.,CSVVGDGGSEAFF,TGCAGCGTTGTTGGGGACGGAGGATCCGAAGCTTTCTTT
few,TRBV29-1,TRBJ1-2,.,CSVGEGNGYTF,TGCAGCGTGGGCGAGGGGAATGGCTACACCTTC
few,TRBV7-3,TRBJ2-7,.,CASSISLGEQYF,TGTGCCAGCAGCATATCGCTTGGCGAGCAGTACTTC
few,TRBV12-3/TRBV12-4,TRBJ1-5,TRBD1,CASTDRVNQPQHF,TGTGCCAGCACCGACAGGGTAAATCAGCCCCAGCATTTT
few,TRBV29-1,TRBJ1-1,.,CSVDGEGETEAFF,TGCAGCGTTGACGGGGAAGGAGAGACTGAAGCTTTCTTT
.,TRBV20-1,TRBJ1-4,TRBD1,CSAARDSRAEKLFF,TGCAGTGCTGCCCGGGACAGCAGGGCCGAAAAACTGTTTTTT
.,TRBV29-1,TRBJ2-1,TRBD2,CSVENGLAWDNEQFF,TGCAGCGTTGAAAACGGACTAGCGTGGGACAATGAGCAGTTCTTC
.,TRBV28,TRBJ1-1,.,CASSGRSLRVRGTEAFF,TGTGCCAGCAGTGGACGAAGTCTCAGGGTCAGGGGCACTGAAGCTTTCTTT
.,TRBV6-1,TRBJ1-6,.,CASSASTDSPLHF,TGTGCCAGCAGTGCTAGTACAGATTCACCCCTCCACTTT
few,TRBV3-1,TRBJ1-2,.,CASTPGPQLYGYTF,TGTGCCAGCACTCCGGGTCCGCAGCTCTATGGCTACACCTTC
.,TRBV4-3,TRBJ1-2,TRBD1,CASSHPGQGVGGYTF,TGCGCCAGCAGCCATCCGGGACAGGGCGTGGGGGGCTACACCTTC
.,TRBV24-1,TRBJ1-1,.,CATSDLFSETFF,TGTGCCACCAGTGATTTGTTTAGCGAGACTTTCTTT
.,TRBV12-3/TRBV12-4,TRBJ2-1,.,CASSGALQYNEQFF,TGTGCCAGCAGTGGGGCTTTACAATACAATGAGCAGTTCTTC
few,TRBV29-1,TRBJ1-6,TRBD1,CSVRTGKSPLHF,TGCAGCGTACGGACAGGGAAATCACCCCTCCACTTT
.,TRBV5-1,TRBJ2-3,TRBD1,CASSLADRPLTDTQYF,TGCGCCAGCAGCTTGGCGGACAGGCCTCTCACAGATACGCAGTATTTT
.,TRBV20-1,TRBJ2-4,.,CSAIPRDLAKNIQYF,TGCAGTGCTATCCCCCGGGACTTAGCCAAAAACATTCAGTACTTC
.,TRBV13,TRBJ1-1,.,CASSLNIGRNTEAFF,TGTGCCAGCAGTTTAAACATCGGGAGGAACACTGAAGCTTTCTTT
.,TRBV28,TRBJ2-5,TRBD2,CASSASTSGPQRTQYF,TGTGCCAGCAGTGCCTCGACTAGCGGGCCTCAGAGGACCCAGTACTTC
.,TRBV13,TRBJ2-3,TRBD2,CASSLGSGRAGTDTQYF,TGTGCCAGCAGCTTAGGAAGCGGGAGGGCAGGAACAGATACGCAGTATTTT
few,TRBV7-9,TRBJ1-1,.,CASSLVDGAFF,TGTGCCAGCAGCTTAGTAGATGGGGCTTTCTTT
.,TRBV27,TRBJ2-3,.,CASSFSSFTYTDTQYF,TGTGCCAGCAGTTTCAGTAGTTTTACGTACACGGATACGCAGTATTTT
.,TRBV3-1,TRBJ2-3,.,CASSQSGRPDTQYF,TGTGCCAGCAGCCAATCAGGGAGGCCAGATACGCAGTATTTT
.,TRBV12-3/TRBV12-4,TRBJ1-1,.,CASSLSRDTEAFF,TGTGCCAGCAGTTTAAGCAGGGACACTGAAGCTTTCTTT
few,TRBV6-6,TRBJ2-3,TRBD1,CASSTTGQGADTQYF,TGTGCCAGCAGTACAACTGGACAGGGGGCGGATACGCAGTATTTT
once,TRBV7-8,TRBJ2-7,TRBD1,CASSLRTGAGYEQYF,TGTGCCAGCAGCCTACGGACAGGCGCTGGCTACGAGCAGTACTTC
few,TRBV20-1,TRBJ2-3,.,CSASLSRGTDTQYF,TGCAGTGCTAGCCTTAGCAGGGGCACAGATACGCAGTATTTT
few,TRBV7-2,TRBJ2-5,TRBD2,CASTAGWGYEETQYF,TGTGCCAGCACAGCGGGATGGGGTTATGAAGAGACCCAGTACTTC
.,TRBV12-3/TRBV12-4,TRBJ2-1,.,CASSLAGIPGNEQFF,TGTGCCAGCAGTTTAGCCGGGATTCCCGGGAATGAGCAGTTCTTC
.,TRBV10-3,TRBJ1-2,TRBD1,CAIRQGQGGYTF,TGTGCCATCCGACAGGGGCAGGGTGGCTACACCTTC
few,TRBV5-1,TRBJ2-3,.,CASSLAGGSPSTDTQYF,TGCGCCAGCAGCTTGGCCGGAGGTTCCCCAAGCACAGATACGCAGTATTTT
.,TRBV12-3/TRBV12-4,TRBJ2-3,TRBD2,CASTTDSGRGNF,TGTGCCAGCACCACCGATAGCGGGAGGGGGAATTTT
few,TRBV7-2,TRBJ2-3,.,CASSSKGQSTDTQYF,TGTGCCAGCAGCTCGAAAGGACAGAGCACAGATACGCAGTATTTT
few,TRBV27,TRBJ2-3,.,CASSPVRLADTQYF,TGTGCCAGCAGTCCGGTACGGTTGGCAGATACGCAGTATTTT
.,TRBV2,TRBJ2-3,.,CASEGPYTDTQYF,TGTGCCAGCGAAGGGCCTTACACAGATACGCAGTATTTT
few,TRBV29-1,TRBJ1-1,.,CSVERHRNEAFF,TGCAGCGTGGAGAGGCACAGGAATGAAGCTTTCTTT
.,TRBV5-1,TRBJ2-5,.,CASSLLAQGPQETQYF,TGCGCCAGCAGCTTACTAGCCCAGGGTCCCCAAGAGACCCAGTACTTC
once,TRBV20-1,TRBJ2-5,.,CRAIKTGLGTQYF,TGCCGTGCTATTAAGACAGGTCTCGGGACCCAGTACTTC
few,TRBV28,TRBJ2-3,.,CASWDPGGLSTDTQYF,TGTGCCAGCTGGGACCCAGGCGGACTCAGCACAGATACGCAGTATTTT
once,TRBV12-3/TRBV12-4,TRBJ2-1,.,CASTLPGTSYNEQFF,TGTGCCAGCACCCTACCCGGGACTTCTTACAATGAGCAGTTCTTC
.,TRBV9,TRBJ1-6,.,CASSKIWDGNSPLHF,TGTGCCAGCAGCAAAATTTGGGACGGGAATTCACCCCTCCACTTT
.,TRBV6-2/TRBV6-3,TRBJ2-7,TRBD1,CASSSGTGNQYF,TGTGCCAGCAGTTCCGGGACAGGGAACCAGTACTTC
.,TRBV5-1,TRBJ2-5,TRBD2,CASSFRTSGIQETQYF,TGCGCCAGCAGCTTTAGGACTAGCGGGATTCAAGAGACCCAGTACTTC
few,TRBV13,TRBJ1-6,TRBD1,CASSRTGVSPLHF,TGTGCCAGCAGCCGGACAGGGGTTTCACCCCTCCACTTT
.,TRBV6-5,TRBJ2-3,TRBD2,CASRVTSGRAEDTQYF,TGTGCCAGCAGGGTGACTAGCGGGAGAGCGGAAGATACGCAGTATTTT